This entry is about one TCR beta chain. The germline gene is not matched at one end of the junction; a read error may be the cause. This entry belongs to a study of blood T cell repertoires in COVID-19. Data came from immunoSEQ multiplex PCR; TCRdb stores just in-frame clones and leaves some out. The table shows just over 350,000 clones, with roughly 84% occurring only once. The clonotype was recovered from a woman aged 25 to 39 who had recovered from COVID-19. The source material was PBMCs or T cells enriched from blood (not recorded which).

Here the CDR3 DNA reads TGTGCCAGCACCTTAACGGAAGGGAGCTCCTACGAGCAGTACTTC. It specifies CASTLTEGSSYEQYF. This rearrangement joins TRBV11-1 to TRBJ2-7; D is perhaps TRBD2 (5 bases). This CDR3 spans 15 amino acids. Germline CDR1 is SGHAT and CDR2 is FQDESV (reference sequence).